The next 20 T cell receptor beta chains were all read from a single sample in a study of blood T cell repertoires in COVID-19. Assay used: immunoSEQ multiplex PCR; TCRdb lists only in-frame clones, some missing. Among 260,000 or so clones listed, 75% to 85% were seen once. Sequencing was done on a sample of peripheral blood. Source of these receptors: a woman older than 75 with COVID-19, enrolled during active disease.

The chain uses TRBV9 and TRBJ1-6, with TRBD1 matching 7 bases. CDR3 length: 14 amino acids. J gave up 10 bases and V 3 bases, and 7 bases lay outside the gene matches. Germline lookup yields CDR1 SGDLS and CDR2 YYNGEE. This CDR3 reads CASSGTGDPSPLHF. CDR3 DNA: TGTGCCAGCAGCGGCACAGGGGATCCATCACCCCTCCACTTT.

The gene calls are TRBV5-1 and TRBJ1-1, with D tentatively TRBD1 (6 bases). Germline assignment: CDR1 SGHRS and CDR2 YFSETQ. This CDR3 region has 15 residues. The V gene lost 1 base and the J gene lost 1 base, with 11 bases spanning the gap. For the CDR3, the DNA is TGCGCCAGCAGCTTGTCGGCAGGGGAGAACACTGAAGCTTTCTTT. Protein sequence: CASSLSAGENTEAFF.

The rearrangement links TRBV19 to TRBJ1-5; a weak D match, TRBD1 (6 bases). The CDR3 consists of 15 residues. Trimming shortened V by 2 bases and J by 0 bases, and 8 bases separated the two germline ends. Germline-derived CDR1 and CDR2 are LNHDA and SQIVND (reference sequence). CDR3 loop: CASSIQDSSNQPQHF. The DNA for the CDR3 is TGTGCCAGTAGTATACAGGACAGTAGCAATCAGCCCCAGCATTTT. Full variable domain (outside the CDR3, taken from reference TRBV19 and TRBJ1-5): DGGITQSPKYLFRKEGQNVTLSCEQNLNHDAMYWYRQDPGQGLRLIYYSQIVNDFQKGDIAEGYSVSREKKESFPLTVTSAQKNPTAFYLCASSIQDSSNQPQHFGDGTRLSIL.

As DNA, the CDR3 is TGTGCCAGCAGCCGTTCGGCGGATAATGAAAAACTGTTTTTT. Its protein is CASSRSADNEKLFF. V and J are TRBV3-1 (or the pseudogene TRBV3-2) and TRBJ1-4; D call uncertain. Trimming cost V 4 bases and J 4 bases, with 10 bases left between them. Germline V gene lookup returns CDR1 LGHDT and CDR2 YNNKEL (reference sequence). The CDR3 has 14 residues.

The chain joins TRBV7-9 to TRBJ1-5, with D maybe TRBD1 (5 bases). This CDR3 spans 14 amino acids. Germline V gene sequence: CDR1 SEHNR, CDR2 FQNEAQ (reference sequence). Trimming stripped 1 base from V and 6 bases from J, with 10 bases between. The CDR3 is CASSLGGGAQPQHF. The DNA of the CDR3 is TGTGCCAGCAGCTTAGGGGGCGGGGCTCAGCCCCAGCATTTT.

The V call is TRBV5-4, the J call TRBJ2-7; 7 nucleotides match TRBD2. Germline trimming cut 3 bases from V and 3 bases from J; bases unmatched to any gene: 0. CDR1 and CDR2 (germline): SGHNT, YYREEE (reference sequence). The CDR3 length is 12 residues. The chain's CDR3 is CASSWGGYEQYF. CDR3 in DNA: TGTGCCAGCAGCTGGGGGGGCTACGAGCAGTACTTC.

V is TRBV7-2 and J is TRBJ2-7, with D tentatively TRBD1 (8 bases). This CDR3 has 14 residues. Trimming cost V 6 bases and J 6 bases, with 18 bases left between them. Germline lookup yields CDR1 SGHTA and CDR2 FQGNSA. CDR3 protein: CASSWWTGRGEQYF. As DNA, the CDR3 is TGTGCCAGCAGTTGGTGGACAGGGAGGGGCGAGCAGTACTTC.

Here the CDR3 reads CASSLGDSANTEAFF. CDR3 nucleotides: TGTGCCAGCAGCTTAGGGGACAGCGCTAACACTGAAGCTTTCTTT. The chain employs TRBV7-2 and TRBJ1-1; 7 bases are shared with TRBD1. CDR3 length equals 15 residues. Looked up from germline, CDR1 is SGHTA and CDR2 is FQGNSA. The ends lost 1 base at V and 2 bases at J; junction bases unmatched: 4.

This chain uses TRBV24-1 with TRBJ2-1, with 7 bases that match TRBD1. There are 16 residues in the CDR3. The germline V gene has CDR1 KGHDR and CDR2 SFDVKD. The J segment lost 0 bases and the V segment lost 4 bases, leaving 5 bases of the junction unmatched. CDR3 coding DNA: TGTGCCACCAGTGACTCTGGGACAGACTCCTACAATGAGCAGTTCTTC. It encodes CATSDSGTDSYNEQFF.

V is TRBV2 and J is TRBJ1-2; 9 positions match TRBD1. Germline V gene sequence: CDR1 SNHLY, CDR2 FYNNEI. The CDR3 is 11 residues long. The trim removed 8 bases at V and 8 bases at J, leaving 3 bases unmatched. CDR3 nucleotide sequence: TGTGCCAGCGGGACAGGGACCGGCTACACCTTC. It yields the protein CASGTGTGYTF.

The CDR3 reads CASKVVAGNQPQHF. The DNA for the CDR3 is TGTGCCAGTAAAGTTGTGGCAGGGAATCAGCCCCAGCATTTT. J is TRBJ1-5 and V is TRBV19; a possible D gene is TRBD1 (5 bases). Germline values: CDR1 LNHDA, CDR2 SQIVND (reference sequence). Between the trimmed V and J ends, which lost 7 bases and 4 bases, there was a span of 14 bases. The CDR3 is 14 residues long. Together with reference TRBV19 and TRBJ1-5, the CDR3 gives the full variable domain: DGGITQSPKYLFRKEGQNVTLSCEQNLNHDAMYWYRQDPGQGLRLIYYSQIVNDFQKGDIAEGYSVSREKKESFPLTVTSAQKNPTAFYLCASKVVAGNQPQHFGDGTRLSIL.

CDR3 in amino acids: CASSLSGDARYTF. In DNA form, the CDR3 reads TGCGCCAGCAGCTTATCAGGGGACGCGCGCTACACCTTC. V gene TRBV5-1 combines with J gene TRBJ1-2; D may be TRBD1 (6 bases). Germline lookup yields CDR1 SGHRS and CDR2 YFSETQ. The CDR3 totals 13 residues. V was clipped by 2 bases and J by 9 bases, with 14 bases between them. The full variable domain, its missing parts supplied by reference TRBV5-1 and TRBJ1-2, is KAGVTQTPRYLIKTRGQQVTLSCSPISGHRSVSWYQQTPGQGLQFLFEYFSETQRNKGNFPGRFSGRQFSNSRSEMNVSTLELGDSALYLCASSLSGDARYTFGSGTRLTVV.

The gene calls are TRBV28 and TRBJ2-2; 7 bases map to TRBD2. Germline CDR1 and CDR2: MDHEN and SYDVKM. The CDR3 is made up of 15 amino acids. The V gene end was trimmed by 7 bases and the J gene end by 2 bases; junction bases not matched to a gene: 7. CDR3 sequence (DNA): TGTGCCAGCAACACTCCTAGCGGAAACACCGGGGAGCTGTTTTTT. Its protein is CASNTPSGNTGELFF.

The V and J genes are TRBV30 and TRBJ1-1; the D is unclear. Germline assignment: CDR1 GTSNPN and CDR2 SVGIG (reference sequence). Trimming removed 0 bases at V and 0 bases at J, with 8 bases between. This CDR3 comprises 14 residues. The CDR3 protein is CAWSVVNMNTEAFF. Here the CDR3 DNA reads TGTGCCTGGAGTGTGGTAAACATGAACACTGAAGCTTTCTTT.

About this clone: This sample includes further DNA sequences coding for the same CDR3. The chain is built from TRBV18 and TRBJ2-7; the D gene is possibly TRBD1 (6 bases). The CDR3 has 13 residues. Germline V gene lookup returns CDR1 KGHSH and CDR2 LQKENI. Trimming cost V 3 bases and J 2 bases, with 8 bases left between them. The CDR3 coding sequence is TGTGCCAGCTCACCCGGGACACCCTACGAGCAGTACTTC. Protein: CASSPGTPYEQYF.

This clone has a handful of counts. Additional DNA sequences in this sample encode the identical CDR3. CDR3 DNA sequence: TGCGCCAGCAGCCTGGACAGTAGTAATGAAAAACTGTTTTTT. Protein sequence: CASSLDSSNEKLFF. The V gene is TRBV5-1, the J gene TRBJ1-4, with a weak D call TRBD1 (6 bases). Germline lookup yields CDR1 SGHRS and CDR2 YFSETQ. CDR3 length equals 14 residues. V lost 4 bases and J 4 bases, leaving 11 bases between the germline ends.

The V and J genes are TRBV2 and TRBJ2-7; tentative D call: TRBD2 (6 bases). The germline V gene has CDR1 SNHLY and CDR2 FYNNEI. The CDR3 is made up of 12 amino acids. Deletions cut 7 bases from V and 9 bases from J, with 16 bases between. In nucleotides, the CDR3 is TGTGCCAGCAAGGTCCGCCGGAGGGGGCAGTACTTC. Protein sequence: CASKVRRRGQYF.

The gene calls are TRBV30 and TRBJ1-1; D unclear. This CDR3 comprises 13 residues. Germline-derived CDR1 and CDR2 are GTSNPN and SVGIG (reference sequence). V was pared by 2 bases and J by 1 base, with 8 bases between. CDR3 in amino acids: CAWSQTSNTEAFF. CDR3 DNA: TGTGCCTGGAGTCAGACATCGAACACTGAAGCTTTCTTT.

The genes are TRBV27 and TRBJ1-4; 9 bases map to TRBD1. In germline, CDR1 is MNHEY, CDR2 SMNVEV (reference sequence). V lost 7 bases, J lost 5 bases, and 5 bases stayed unmatched. This CDR3 region has 14 residues. CDR3 coding DNA: TGTGCCAGCACCCGACAGGGGGGGAATGAAAAACTGTTTTTT. Protein product: CASTRQGGNEKLFF.

This clone was counted only a few times. The chain has TRBV24-1 and TRBJ2-1; tentatively, D is TRBD1 (5 bases). The germline gives CDR1 KGHDR, CDR2 SFDVKD. This CDR3 has 16 residues. V was shortened by 5 bases and J by 4 bases, with 17 bases between the two germline ends. CDR3 in DNA: TGTGCCACCAGTGGGTTTGGGGCGACCGGTTACAATGAGCAGTTCTTC. This codes for CATSGFGATGYNEQFF.